The 17 T cell receptor beta chains in this list originate from one sample, sequenced in a study of shared clonotypes between healthy human individuals. Profiled with immunoSEQ multiplex PCR; TCRdb holds only in-frame clones, not every one. Found here are about 640,000 clones, around 72% of them singletons; the top ten hold around 2%. Sequencing was done on a sample of memory CD4+ T cells sorted from blood. As for subset: CD45RA-negative fraction. These receptor sequences come from a woman aged 25 to 39 in good health.

The sample holds many counts of this clone. The rearrangement joins TRBV25-1 to TRBJ2-1; D is unclear. V lost 7 bases and J 7 bases, leaving 17 bases between the germline ends. Per germline, CDR1 MGHDK and CDR2 SYGVNS. The CDR3 totals 14 residues. This CDR3 is CASIGKGLGNEQFF. CDR3 sequence (DNA): TGTGCCAGCATAGGGAAGGGTTTGGGGAATGAGCAGTTCTTC.

The chain combines TRBV19 with TRBJ1-3; the match to TRBD1 covers 10 bases. Trimming cost V 9 bases and J 5 bases; bases outside gene matches: 4. The CDR3 covers 13 residues. Germline CDR1 is LNHDA and CDR2 is SQIVND (reference sequence). CDR3 DNA sequence: TGTGCCAGCAGGACAGGGGGAAGAAACACCATATATTTT. Its protein is CASRTGGRNTIYF.

This chain uses TRBV5-1 with TRBJ2-1; D not resolved. Trimming pared 1 base from V and 4 bases from J, leaving 9 bases between. This CDR3 contains 14 residues. Germline lookup yields CDR1 SGHRS and CDR2 YFSETQ. The CDR3 bases are TGCGCCAGCAGCTTGAGGGCACAATACAATGAGCAGTTCTTC. It yields the protein CASSLRAQYNEQFF.

The CDR3 sequence: CASSVTADTQYF. The DNA of the CDR3 is TGTGCCAGCAGTGTTACGGCAGATACGCAGTATTTT. The V gene is TRBV2, the J gene TRBJ2-3; D not certain. Trimming removed 4 bases at V and 4 bases at J, with 6 bases between. This CDR3 is 12 amino acids long. Germline lookup yields CDR1 SNHLY and CDR2 FYNNEI.

This clone has a handful of counts. The CDR3 DNA reads as TGTGCCAGCAGCAAAGCGCTTTACCATACGCAGGGGAACACTGAAGCTTTCTTT. This translates into CASSKALYHTQGNTEAFF. V is TRBV21-1 and J is TRBJ1-1; the D call in the table, TRBD1, was not verified against the DNA. TRBV21-1 is reported as a pseudogene. This CDR3 spans 18 amino acids.

This clone was seen only once. The chain has TRBV19 and TRBJ1-1, with D maybe TRBD1 (5 bases). Trimming took off 5 bases at V and 0 bases at J, with 10 bases between the two ends. Germline CDR1 LNHDA, CDR2 SQIVND (reference sequence). This CDR3 is 14 amino acids long. The CDR3 DNA sequence: TGTGCCAGTAGTGACGGGACGGTGAACACTGAAGCTTTCTTT. This sequence encodes CASSDGTVNTEAFF.

There are many counts of this clone. This chain links TRBV28 with TRBJ2-7; D gene uncertain. V shed 3 bases and J shed 0 bases, with 12 bases lying between them. The CDR3 is made up of 15 amino acids. Per germline, CDR1 MDHEN and CDR2 SYDVKM. CDR3 bases: TGTGCCAGCAGTTTTTCGGCCTCCAGCTCCTACGAGCAGTACTTC. This gives the protein CASSFSASSSYEQYF.

This chain joins TRBV25-1 and TRBJ2-3; 10 positions agree with TRBD2. This CDR3 has 17 amino acids. Germline CDR1 MGHDK, CDR2 SYGVNS. Germline trimming cut 4 bases from V and 2 bases from J; bases unmatched to any gene: 9. CDR3 DNA: TGTGCCAGCAGTGGACGGACTAGCGGACTCCACACAGATACGCAGTATTTT. Translation gives CASSGRTSGLHTDTQYF.

In DNA form, the CDR3 reads TGTGCCAGTAGTATCCGGGACCCCTATCAGCCCCAGCATTTT. Its protein is CASSIRDPYQPQHF. The chain recombines TRBV19 with TRBJ1-5; possibly TRBD1 for D (5 bases). CDR3 length: 14 residues. The germline gives CDR1 LNHDA, CDR2 SQIVND (reference sequence). The V and J ends lost 3 bases and 5 bases respectively, with 11 bases between them.

A few counts support this clone. The chain employs TRBV7-6 and TRBJ2-2; unclear D gene. Per germline, CDR1 SGHVS and CDR2 FNYEAQ. The CDR3 consists of 15 residues. Trimming pared 7 bases from V and 0 bases from J, leaving 12 bases between. The chain's CDR3 is CASTLGRSNTGELFF. CDR3 DNA: TGTGCCAGCACCCTCGGACGTTCGAACACCGGGGAGCTGTTTTTT.

This sequence joins TRBV10-2 and TRBJ1-5, with D hard to call. CDR3 length: 12 residues. V lost 6 bases and J lost 2, with 5 bases in between. Germline assignment: CDR1 WSHSY and CDR2 SAAADI. CDR3: CASREGNQPQHF. The CDR3 nucleotides are TGCGCCAGCAGGGAAGGCAATCAGCCCCAGCATTTT.

The chain combines TRBV5-4 with TRBJ2-7; 13 bases are shared with TRBD2. The V segment lost 5 bases and the J segment 7 bases; nucleotides outside the gene matches: 6. The germline V gene encodes CDR1 SGHNT and CDR2 YYREEE (reference sequence). The CDR3 extends over 14 amino acids. CDR3 nucleotide sequence: TGTGCCAGCAGACTAGCGGGAGGGCCGGGTGAGCAGTACTTC. Its translation: CASRLAGGPGEQYF.

The chain is built from TRBV7-8 and TRBJ2-2; no firm D call. The V gene lost 3 bases and the J gene lost 0 bases, with 8 bases spanning the gap. Germline loops: CDR1 SGHVS, CDR2 FQNEAQ. This CDR3 has 15 amino acids. CDR3 amino acids: CASSFSLANTGELFF. As DNA, the CDR3 is TGTGCCAGCAGCTTCTCCCTCGCGAACACCGGGGAGCTGTTTTTT. Full variable domain (rest looked up from reference TRBV7-8 and TRBJ2-2): GAGVSQSPRYKVAKRGQDVALRCDPISGHVSLFWYQQALGQGPEFLTYFQNEAQLDKSGLPSDRFFAERPEGSVSTLKIQRTQQEDSAVYLCASSFSLANTGELFFGEGSRLTVL.

The rearrangement joins TRBV2 to TRBJ1-2, with a possible D match to TRBD1 (5 bases). Germline V gene data show CDR1 as SNHLY and CDR2 as FYNNEI. V gave up 5 bases and J gave up 7 bases, with 17 bases separating them. This CDR3 has 14 amino acids. The CDR3 coding sequence is TGTGCCAGCAGTACACGACAGACCGAGAGTGGCTACACCTTC. This codes for CASSTRQTESGYTF.

In DNA, the CDR3 is TGCGCCAGCAGCTCCAGGGACTTGAGCTCCTACAATGAGCAGTTCTTC. Its translation: CASSSRDLSSYNEQFF. The chain joins TRBV5-1 to TRBJ2-1; D is perhaps TRBD2 (6 bases). Trimming stripped 3 bases from V and 0 bases from J, with 13 bases between. The CDR3 extends over 16 amino acids. CDR1 and CDR2 (germline): SGHRS, YFSETQ.

The rearrangement links TRBV5-1 to TRBJ2-1, with 9 bases fitting TRBD2. Germline CDR1 reads SGHRS; CDR2 reads YFSETQ. The junction had 14 bases not matched to a gene; V was cut back by 5 bases and J by 5 bases. The CDR3 consists of 17 residues. CDR3 protein: CASSPDYLAGGNNEQFF. The CDR3 bases are TGCGCCAGCAGTCCTGACTATTTGGCGGGAGGGAACAATGAGCAGTTCTTC.

The chain combines TRBV5-1 with TRBJ2-7; 13 bases match TRBD2. With 4 bases clipped from V and 3 bases from J, the junction kept 7 bases outside the gene matches. CDR1 and CDR2 (germline): SGHRS, YFSETQ. This CDR3 region has 16 residues. In DNA, the CDR3 is TGCGCCAGCAGCCCGACTAGCGGGAGGCCCGGCTACGAGCAGTACTTC. Protein sequence: CASSPTSGRPGYEQYF.